The 6 T cell receptor beta chains reported below all come from one sample, sequenced in a study of T cell repertoires in cytomegalovirus infection (dated 2019 in TCRdb). Sequencer: Illumina HiSeq 1500. The public sequencing data were trimmed at Q25 with fastp and processed into clonotypes with MiXCR by TCRdb, which kept only in-frame beta chains. Here each entry gathers all rows of one CDR3 protein and keeps the most common genes and DNA. Across this sample there are under 200,000 distinct CDR3 sequences, with about 20% seen only once. Roughly 25% of the sample rests with the top ten. Interpreted using the paper, the treatment or condition label stands for: in vitro stimulation with specific CMV peptide epitopes to enrich CMV-specific T cells. No antigen is known for these receptors. The source material was CD8+ T cells from cultured PBMCs, sampled from culture after CMV antigen stimulation. The receptor source for this set is a human donor in good health (CMV status not recorded). Some clones in this sample may be carry-over from other donors' samples.

The chain combines TRBV7-9 with TRBJ2-7; D possibly corresponds to TRBD2 (5 bases). The germline V gene encodes CDR1 SEHNR and CDR2 FQNEAQ (reference sequence). The CDR3 is made up of 15 amino acids. With 2 bases removed from V and 3 bases from J, the gap between germline ends came to 14 bases. CDR3 DNA: TGTGCCAGCAGCTTACGGGGTGGGCTCGACTACGAGCAGTACTTC. Amino acid sequence: CASSLRGGLDYEQYF.

This chain uses TRBV7-9 with TRBJ2-1; tentatively, D is TRBD1 (6 bases). Germline V gene lookup returns CDR1 SEHNR and CDR2 FQNEAQ (reference sequence). The CDR3 totals 14 residues. V dropped 2 bases and J dropped 3 bases, with 8 bases sitting between them. The CDR3, as DNA: TGTGCCAGCAGCTTACCCAGGGGCTACAATGAGCAGTTCTTC. Protein: CASSLPRGYNEQFF.

The chain couples TRBV3-1 to TRBJ2-1, with D possibly being TRBD1 (6 bases). Trimming removed 8 bases at V and 2 bases at J, with 10 bases between. The length of the CDR3 is 13 residues. Germline V gives CDR1 LGHDT, CDR2 YNNKEL (reference sequence). The CDR3 spells CASQGRPYNEQFF. As DNA, the CDR3 is TGTGCCAGCCAGGGGCGACCCTACAATGAGCAGTTCTTC.

The chain uses TRBV12-3 or TRBV12-4 and TRBJ1-4; D is ambiguous. The CDR3 extends over 13 amino acids. The V end was cut by 6 bases, the J end by 5 bases, with 10 bases between. The CDR3 loop reads CASSPTENEKLFF. CDR3 nucleotide sequence: TGTGCCAGCAGCCCGACTGAAAATGAAAAACTGTTTTTT.

This chain uses TRBV2 with TRBJ1-5; TRBD1 is a possible D gene (6 bases). CDR1 is SNHLY and CDR2 is FYNNEI in the germline V gene. The CDR3 contains 19 residues. Trimming removed 2 bases at V and 0 bases at J, with 20 bases between. Written as DNA, the CDR3 is TGTGCCAGCAGTGAATCTGTAGGACAGAGTCAAAATAGCAATCAGCCCCAGCATTTT. It codes for CASSESVGQSQNSNQPQHF.

The chain links TRBV12-3 or TRBV12-4 to TRBJ1-6; D is uncertain. V was shortened by 8 bases and J by 9 bases, with 5 bases between the two germline ends. The CDR3 contains 10 residues. This chain's CDR3 is CASGRSPLHF. CDR3 bases: TGTGCCAGCGGCCGTTCACCCCTCCACTTT.